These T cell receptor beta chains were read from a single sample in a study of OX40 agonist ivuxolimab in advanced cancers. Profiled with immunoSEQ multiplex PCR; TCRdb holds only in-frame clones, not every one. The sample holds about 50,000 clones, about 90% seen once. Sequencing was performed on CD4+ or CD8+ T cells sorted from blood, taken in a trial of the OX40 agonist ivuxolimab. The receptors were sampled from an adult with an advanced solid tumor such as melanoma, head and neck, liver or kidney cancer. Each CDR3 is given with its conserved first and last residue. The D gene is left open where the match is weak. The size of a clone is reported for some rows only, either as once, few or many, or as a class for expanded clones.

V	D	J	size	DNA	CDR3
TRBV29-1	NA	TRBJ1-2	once	TGCAGCGTCAGACGACCCGGGGACTATGGCTACACCTTC	CSVRRPGDYGYTF
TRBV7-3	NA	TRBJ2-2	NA	TGTGCCAGCAGCTTAACGCCCGGAGGCACCGGGGAGCTGTTTTTT	CASSLTPGGTGELFF
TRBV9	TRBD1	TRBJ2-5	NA	TGTGCCAGCAGCGTAGATGCAGGGGGCCCCCAAGAGACCCAGTACTTC	CASSVDAGGPQETQYF
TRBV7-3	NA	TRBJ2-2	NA	TGTGCCAGCAGCCCCCGGCACACCGGGGAGCTGTTTTTT	CASSPRHTGELFF
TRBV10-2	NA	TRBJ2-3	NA	TGCGCCAGCAAAGATAGGTTCACAGATACGCAGTATTTT	CASKDRFTDTQYF
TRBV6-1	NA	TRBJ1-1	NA	TGTGCCAGCAGTGACCGCAGCAGACGTTTGAACACTGAAGCTTTCTTT	CASSDRSRRLNTEAFF
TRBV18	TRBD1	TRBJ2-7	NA	TGTGCCAGCTCAGGGACCGGGACAGGGGTTACCTACGAGCAGTACTTC	CASSGTGTGVTYEQYF
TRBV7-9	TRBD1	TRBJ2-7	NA	TGTGCCAGCAGCTTTGGACAGGGGGCTTTGGTTGAGCAGTACTTC	CASSFGQGALVEQYF
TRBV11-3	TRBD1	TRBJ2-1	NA	TGTGCCAGCAGCCCCCGACAGGGGTCCTACAATGAGCAGTTCTTC	CASSPRQGSYNEQFF
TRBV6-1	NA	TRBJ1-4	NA	TGTGCCAGCAGAGAGGGAACACGGGAAAAACTGTTTTTT	CASREGTREKLFF
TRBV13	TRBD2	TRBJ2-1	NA	TGTGCCAGCAGGTCGGGCGGGAGGGCCGCTAATGAGCAGTTCTTC	CASRSGGRAANEQFF
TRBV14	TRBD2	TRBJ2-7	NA	TGTGCCAGCAGCCAAGGAGGAGCGGGAAAGCGGTCCTACGAGCAGTACTTC	CASSQGGAGKRSYEQYF
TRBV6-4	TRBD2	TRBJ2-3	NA	TGTGCCAGCAGTCCGACTAGCGGGGGTACAGATACGCAGTATTTT	CASSPTSGGTDTQYF
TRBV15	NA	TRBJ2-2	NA	TGTGCCACCAGCAGAGAGGGGTTACGGTCCACCGGGGAGCTGTTTTTT	CATSREGLRSTGELFF
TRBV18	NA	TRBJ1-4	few	TGTGCCAGCTCACTCACAGGGACATCGGAGGAAAAACTGTTTTTT	CASSLTGTSEEKLFF
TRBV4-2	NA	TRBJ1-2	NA	TGTGCCAGCAGCCAATGGGACTATGGCTACACCTTC	CASSQWDYGYTF
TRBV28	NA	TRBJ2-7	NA	TGTGCCAGCAGGCCAGGACGGACCTACGAGCAGTACTTC	CASRPGRTYEQYF
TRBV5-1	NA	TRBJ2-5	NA	TGCGCCAGCAGAGGAATCGAGGTGGAGACCCAGTACTTC	CASRGIEVETQYF
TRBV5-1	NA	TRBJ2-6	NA	TGCGCCAGCAGCGAACAGGGTATATCTGGGGCCAACGTCCTGACTTTC	CASSEQGISGANVLTF
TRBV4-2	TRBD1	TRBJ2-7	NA	TGTGCCAGCAGCCAAGATCAGGACAGGGTGTCCTACGAGCAGTACTTC	CASSQDQDRVSYEQYF
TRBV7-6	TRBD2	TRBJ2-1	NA	TGTGCCAGCAGCCAGCGGACTAGAGCCCCGAATGAGCAGTTCTTC	CASSQRTRAPNEQFF
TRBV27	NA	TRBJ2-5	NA	TGTGCCAGCAGTTTAAACAGGGTCCAAGAGACCCAGTACTTC	CASSLNRVQETQYF
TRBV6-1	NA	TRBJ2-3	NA	TGTGCCAGCTGGGCCCCGGCAGATACGCAGTATTTT	CASWAPADTQYF
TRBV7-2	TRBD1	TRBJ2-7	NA	TGTGCCAGCAGCTTAGTGGGACAGGGAGCCTACGAGCAGTACTTC	CASSLVGQGAYEQYF
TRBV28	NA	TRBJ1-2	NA	TGTGCCAGCAGTTTAGTCAACTATGGCTACACCTTC	CASSLVNYGYTF
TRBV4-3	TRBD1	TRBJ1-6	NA	TGCGCCAGCAGCCAAGATGGGACAGTACGCTATAATTCACCCCTCCACTTT	CASSQDGTVRYNSPLHF
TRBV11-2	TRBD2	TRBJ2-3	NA	TGTGCCAGCAGCCGGGGAGCGGGAGTCGGGGATACGCAGTATTTT	CASSRGAGVGDTQYF
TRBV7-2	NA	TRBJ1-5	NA	TGTGCCAGCAGCTTAGCCGGCGATCAGCCCCAGCATTTT	CASSLAGDQPQHF
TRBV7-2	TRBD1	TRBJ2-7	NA	TGTGCCAGCAGCACCCGGACAGGGTCGGCCTACGAGCAGTACTTC	CASSTRTGSAYEQYF
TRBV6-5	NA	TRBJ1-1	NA	TGTGCCAGCAGCCGTTCTTCTATGAACACTGAAGCTTTCTTT	CASSRSSMNTEAFF
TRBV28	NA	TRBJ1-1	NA	TGTGCCAGCAGTTTTCTAGTTGGGGGGAACACTGAAGCTTTCTTT	CASSFLVGGNTEAFF
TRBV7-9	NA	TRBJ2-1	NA	TGTGCCAGCAGCTTAGTTAGCAGGTTAAAAGAGTTCTTC	CASSLVSRLKEFF
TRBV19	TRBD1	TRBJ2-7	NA	TGTGCCAGTAGGGGACAGGGAAGATACGAGCAGTACTTC	CASRGQGRYEQYF
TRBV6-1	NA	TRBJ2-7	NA	TGTGCCACGGAAGGGGCCAGCTCCTACGAGCAGTACTTC	CATEGASSYEQYF
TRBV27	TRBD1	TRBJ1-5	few	TGTGCCAGCAGTTTATCGGGACAGGCCTTCTCCCAGCATTTT	CASSLSGQAFSQHF
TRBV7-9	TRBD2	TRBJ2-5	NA	TGTGCCTGCCGACGGACTAGCGGGGGCCACCAAGAGACCCAGTACTTC	CACRRTSGGHQETQYF
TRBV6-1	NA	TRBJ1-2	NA	TGTGCCAGCGGCGACGGAGACTATGGCTACACCTTC	CASGDGDYGYTF
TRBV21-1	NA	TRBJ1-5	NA	TGTGCCAGCAGCGCAGGGAATAGCAATCAGCCCCAGCATTTT	CASSAGNSNQPQHF
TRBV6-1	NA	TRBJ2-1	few	TGTGCCAGCAGTGAAGAACCCCGTTCCAATGAGCAGTTCTTC	CASSEEPRSNEQFF
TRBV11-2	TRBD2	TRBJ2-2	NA	TGTGCCAGCAGCTTAGAAGGGAGGGTAAACACCGGGGAGCTGTTTTTT	CASSLEGRVNTGELFF
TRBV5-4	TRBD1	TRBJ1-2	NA	TGTGCCAGCAGCCATGACAGGGCGCAAGGCTACACCTTC	CASSHDRAQGYTF
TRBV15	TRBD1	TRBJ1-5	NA	TGTGCCACCAGCCCACGCGGGGCACCCGACAGGGATCTAAAAAATATTGTTTCCCAGCCCCAGCATTTT	CATSPRGAPDRDLKNIVSQPQHF
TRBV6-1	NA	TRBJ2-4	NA	TGTGCCAGCAGTGTATTGATGACAGGAGTACTACTAGCCAAAAACATTCAGTACTTC	CASSVLMTGVLLAKNIQYF
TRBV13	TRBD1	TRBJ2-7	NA	TGTGCCAGCAGCCGTACCGGGACAGGGGAGTACGAGCAGTACTTC	CASSRTGTGEYEQYF
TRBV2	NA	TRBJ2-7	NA	TGTGCCAGCAGGGAAGACAGCCCCTCCTACGAGCAGTACTTC	CASREDSPSYEQYF
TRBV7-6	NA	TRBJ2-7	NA	TGTGCCAGCAGCCGACAGGACCACTACGAGCAGTACTTC	CASSRQDHYEQYF
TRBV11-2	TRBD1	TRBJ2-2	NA	TGTGCCAGCAGCTCGTATAAGAGGGGGCGCGGCGGGGAGCTGTTTTTT	CASSSYKRGRGGELFF